A selection of T cell receptor beta chains follows, all from one sample in a study of blood T cell repertoires in COVID-19. Profiling relied on immunoSEQ multiplex PCR, and the TCRdb table lists in-frame clones only, not all of them. Of roughly 200,000 clones listed, around 83% are singletons. Sequencing was done on a sample of PBMCs or T cells enriched from blood (not recorded which). These receptors were obtained from a woman in her 40s in a cohort exposed to, infected with or recovered from COVID-19 (not recorded which). Each CDR3 is given with its conserved first and last residue. The order of the fields is clone size, V gene, J gene, D gene, CDR3 protein, CDR3 DNA. A D gene is named only where the DNA matches it firmly. Clone size is not always given. Where it is, it says once, few, many or a class for expanded clones.

abundance: few
v_gene: TRBV5-1
j_gene: TRBJ1-2
d_gene: .
CDR3aa: CASSAVGGSNYGYTF
CDR3nt: TGCGCCAGCAGCGCCGTCGGAGGATCTAACTATGGCTACACCTTC

abundance: .
v_gene: TRBV28
j_gene: TRBJ1-1
d_gene: .
CDR3aa: CASSLGFGGGAITEAFF
CDR3nt: TGTGCCAGCAGTTTAGGTTTTGGGGGGGGCGCGATCACTGAAGCTTTCTTT

abundance: .
v_gene: TRBV29-1
j_gene: TRBJ2-1
d_gene: TRBD1
CDR3aa: CSVLKRADRAYNEQFF
CDR3nt: TGCAGCGTTTTGAAAAGGGCAGACAGGGCCTACAATGAGCAGTTCTTC

abundance: .
v_gene: TRBV27
j_gene: TRBJ2-1
d_gene: TRBD2
CDR3aa: CASMSGRGNEQFF
CDR3nt: TGTGCCAGCATGAGCGGGAGAGGGAATGAGCAGTTCTTC

abundance: once
v_gene: TRBV27
j_gene: TRBJ1-1
d_gene: .
CDR3aa: CASSLFARAEAFF
CDR3nt: TGTGCCAGCAGTTTATTTGCCCGAGCTGAAGCTTTCTTT

abundance: .
v_gene: TRBV27
j_gene: TRBJ2-5
d_gene: TRBD2
CDR3aa: CASSLGLAGAGGQETQYF
CDR3nt: TGTGCCAGCAGCCTTGGACTAGCGGGAGCAGGGGGGCAAGAGACCCAGTACTTC

abundance: .
v_gene: TRBV29-1
j_gene: TRBJ2-1
d_gene: TRBD2
CDR3aa: CSVVAGGPYNEQFF
CDR3nt: TGCAGCGTTGTAGCGGGAGGGCCGTACAATGAGCAGTTCTTC

abundance: .
v_gene: TRBV6-5
j_gene: TRBJ2-5
d_gene: TRBD2
CDR3aa: CASRLRGRDQETQYF
CDR3nt: TGTGCCAGCAGACTCCGGGGGAGGGACCAAGAGACCCAGTACTTC

abundance: .
v_gene: TRBV5-1
j_gene: TRBJ1-2
d_gene: TRBD1
CDR3aa: CASSLAATGANYGYTF
CDR3nt: TGCGCCAGCAGCTTGGCCGCGACAGGGGCTAACTATGGCTACACCTTC

abundance: .
v_gene: TRBV6-5
j_gene: TRBJ1-1
d_gene: .
CDR3aa: CASSPLSISSTEAFF
CDR3nt: TGTGCCAGCAGTCCTCTTTCTATATCGTCCACTGAAGCTTTCTTT

abundance: .
v_gene: TRBV27
j_gene: TRBJ1-1
d_gene: .
CDR3aa: CASSYRTEAFF
CDR3nt: TGTGCCAGCAGCTATCGGACTGAAGCTTTCTTT

abundance: .
v_gene: TRBV19
j_gene: TRBJ1-5
d_gene: TRBD1
CDR3aa: CASSYRGNQPQHF
CDR3nt: TGTGCCAGTAGCTACAGGGGAAATCAGCCCCAGCATTTT

abundance: .
v_gene: TRBV4-1
j_gene: TRBJ1-1
d_gene: .
CDR3aa: CASSPTPLTGQDTEAFF
CDR3nt: TGCGCCAGCAGCCCAACACCGTTAACAGGGCAGGACACTGAAGCTTTCTTT

abundance: .
v_gene: TRBV20-1
j_gene: TRBJ1-1
d_gene: .
CDR3aa: CSARVGADPFF
CDR3nt: TGCAGTGCTAGAGTAGGGGCCGACCCTTTCTTT

abundance: .
v_gene: TRBV13
j_gene: TRBJ2-3
d_gene: .
CDR3aa: CASSPTITGLADTQYF
CDR3nt: TGTGCCAGCAGCCCGACAATTACAGGGTTGGCAGATACGCAGTATTTT

abundance: .
v_gene: TRBV11-2
j_gene: TRBJ2-7
d_gene: .
CDR3aa: CASSLDSGDLYEQYF
CDR3nt: TGTGCCAGCAGCTTAGATTCCGGGGATCTCTACGAGCAGTACTTC

abundance: .
v_gene: TRBV2
j_gene: TRBJ1-3
d_gene: TRBD1
CDR3aa: CASSGPGQVFSGNTIYF
CDR3nt: TGTGCCAGCAGTGGTCCGGGACAGGTCTTCTCTGGAAACACCATATATTTT

abundance: .
v_gene: TRBV4-1
j_gene: TRBJ2-5
d_gene: TRBD2
CDR3aa: CASSQAGGETQYF
CDR3nt: TGCGCCAGCAGCCAAGCGGGGGGGGAGACCCAGTACTTC

abundance: .
v_gene: TRBV2
j_gene: TRBJ2-2
d_gene: TRBD2
CDR3aa: CASRLLAGNTGELFF
CDR3nt: TGTGCCAGCAGGCTACTAGCGGGGAACACCGGGGAGCTGTTTTTT

abundance: .
v_gene: TRBV7-2
j_gene: TRBJ1-6
d_gene: .
CDR3aa: CASSLRDTGNNSPLHF
CDR3nt: TGTGCCAGCAGCTTACGGGACACCGGCAATAATTCACCCCTCCACTTT

abundance: .
v_gene: TRBV11-2
j_gene: TRBJ1-3
d_gene: .
CDR3aa: CASSLEDERDTIYF
CDR3nt: TGTGCCAGCAGCTTAGAAGATGAGAGGGACACCATATATTTT

abundance: .
v_gene: TRBV5-4
j_gene: TRBJ1-2
d_gene: TRBD1
CDR3aa: CASSFSGQGPGYTF
CDR3nt: TGTGCCAGCAGCTTTTCCGGACAGGGACCTGGCTACACCTTC

abundance: .
v_gene: TRBV12-5
j_gene: TRBJ1-4
d_gene: .
CDR3aa: CASGLGTRGSEKKLFF
CDR3nt: TGTGCTAGTGGTTTGGGAACGAGGGGGAGTGAGAAAAAACTGTTTTTT

abundance: .
v_gene: TRBV25-1
j_gene: TRBJ2-5
d_gene: TRBD2
CDR3aa: CASSQMGAGGDQETQYF
CDR3nt: TGTGCCAGCAGCCAAATGGGTGCGGGGGGGGACCAAGAGACCCAGTACTTC

abundance: .
v_gene: TRBV7-8
j_gene: TRBJ1-1
d_gene: .
CDR3aa: CASSSGVSNTEAFF
CDR3nt: TGTGCCAGCAGCTCAGGGGTCAGCAACACTGAAGCTTTCTTT

abundance: .
v_gene: TRBV11-2
j_gene: TRBJ2-7
d_gene: .
CDR3aa: CASAIMALYEQYF
CDR3nt: TGTGCCAGCGCCATAATGGCCCTCTACGAGCAGTACTTC

abundance: .
v_gene: TRBV5-4
j_gene: TRBJ1-2
d_gene: .
CDR3aa: CASSLGAGSDGYTF
CDR3nt: TGTGCCAGCAGCTTGGGGGCAGGGTCGGATGGCTACACCTTC

abundance: .
v_gene: TRBV5-6
j_gene: TRBJ1-1
d_gene: TRBD1
CDR3aa: CASSYRDRYWGMNTEAFF
CDR3nt: TGTGCCAGCAGCTACAGGGACAGGTATTGGGGGATGAACACTGAAGCTTTCTTT

abundance: few
v_gene: TRBV4-1
j_gene: TRBJ2-1
d_gene: TRBD2
CDR3aa: CASSQPPGRGGNEQFF
CDR3nt: TGCGCCAGCAGCCAACCGCCGGGGAGGGGAGGCAATGAGCAGTTCTTC

abundance: .
v_gene: TRBV7-9
j_gene: TRBJ1-1
d_gene: TRBD1
CDR3aa: CASSWGQGNTEAFF
CDR3nt: TGTGCCAGCAGCTGGGGACAGGGAAACACTGAAGCTTTCTTT

abundance: .
v_gene: TRBV27
j_gene: TRBJ2-2
d_gene: TRBD2
CDR3aa: CASSFVAGTGELFF
CDR3nt: TGTGCCAGCAGTTTTGTAGCGGGAACCGGGGAGCTGTTTTTT

abundance: .
v_gene: TRBV19
j_gene: TRBJ1-1
d_gene: .
CDR3aa: CASSSQSGNTEAFF
CDR3nt: TGTGCCAGTAGTTCTCAGTCGGGGAACACTGAAGCTTTCTTT

abundance: .
v_gene: TRBV15
j_gene: TRBJ2-7
d_gene: .
CDR3aa: CATSKPRRSYEQYF
CDR3nt: TGTGCCACCAGCAAACCTCGGAGATCCTACGAGCAGTACTTC

abundance: .
v_gene: TRBV13
j_gene: TRBJ1-1
d_gene: TRBD1
CDR3aa: CASSSDRGTEAFF
CDR3nt: TGTGCCAGCAGCTCGGACAGGGGGACTGAAGCTTTCTTT

abundance: few
v_gene: TRBV2
j_gene: TRBJ1-2
d_gene: TRBD1
CDR3aa: CASRNRGIYYGYTF
CDR3nt: TGTGCCAGCAGGAACAGGGGGATCTACTATGGCTACACCTTC

abundance: .
v_gene: TRBV3-1/TRBV3-2
j_gene: TRBJ1-1
d_gene: .
CDR3aa: CASSQVTWGPTEAFF
CDR3nt: TGTGCCAGCAGCCAAGTGACCTGGGGGCCCACTGAAGCTTTCTTT

abundance: .
v_gene: TRBV24-1
j_gene: TRBJ1-2
d_gene: TRBD1
CDR3aa: CATSASDREVSGYTF
CDR3nt: TGTGCCACCAGTGCCTCGGACAGGGAAGTAAGCGGCTACACCTTC

abundance: .
v_gene: TRBV10-3
j_gene: TRBJ2-1
d_gene: .
CDR3aa: CAISELAETYNEQFF
CDR3nt: TGTGCCATCAGTGAGTTGGCGGAAACCTACAATGAGCAGTTCTTC

abundance: .
v_gene: TRBV5-1
j_gene: TRBJ1-3
d_gene: TRBD1
CDR3aa: CASSGTGNVDGNTIYF
CDR3nt: TGCGCCAGCAGCGGGACAGGGAACGTTGATGGAAACACCATATATTTT

abundance: .
v_gene: TRBV10-3
j_gene: TRBJ2-3
d_gene: .
CDR3aa: CAIRYDSSTDTQYF
CDR3nt: TGTGCCATCAGGTACGACTCATCGACGGATACGCAGTATTTT

abundance: few
v_gene: TRBV3-1/TRBV3-2
j_gene: TRBJ1-5
d_gene: TRBD1
CDR3aa: CASSLPGGRSNQPQHF
CDR3nt: TGTGCCAGCAGCCTCCCAGGGGGCAGGAGCAATCAGCCCCAGCATTTT

abundance: .
v_gene: TRBV28
j_gene: TRBJ1-4
d_gene: .
CDR3aa: CASRSGANEKLFF
CDR3nt: TGTGCCAGCAGATCTGGGGCGAATGAAAAACTGTTTTTT

abundance: .
v_gene: TRBV3-1/TRBV3-2
j_gene: TRBJ1-1
d_gene: .
CDR3aa: CASSPTGGNTEAFF
CDR3nt: TGTGCCAGCAGCCCCACCGGTGGGAACACTGAAGCTTTCTTT

abundance: .
v_gene: TRBV2
j_gene: TRBJ1-1
d_gene: TRBD1
CDR3aa: CASSATGQGVPEAFF
CDR3nt: TGTGCCAGCAGTGCGACGGGACAGGGGGTTCCTGAAGCTTTCTTT

abundance: .
v_gene: TRBV4-1
j_gene: TRBJ1-1
d_gene: TRBD1
CDR3aa: CASSHRTGRGEAFF
CDR3nt: TGCGCCAGCAGTCACAGGACAGGGCGGGGTGAAGCTTTCTTT

abundance: once
v_gene: TRBV28
j_gene: TRBJ2-3
d_gene: TRBD2
CDR3aa: CASTLTWTSGGDTQYF
CDR3nt: TGTGCCAGCACCCTTACTTGGACTAGCGGGGGAGATACGCAGTATTTT

abundance: .
v_gene: TRBV2
j_gene: TRBJ1-6
d_gene: TRBD1
CDR3aa: CASSGQGDSPLHF
CDR3nt: TGTGCCAGCAGTGGACAGGGGGATTCACCCCTCCACTTT

abundance: .
v_gene: TRBV7-9
j_gene: TRBJ2-5
d_gene: TRBD1
CDR3aa: CASSSPGTGGKGYGETQYF
CDR3nt: TGTGCCAGCAGCTCCCCCGGGACAGGGGGTAAGGGGTATGGAGAGACCCAGTACTTC

abundance: .
v_gene: TRBV7-9
j_gene: TRBJ1-4
d_gene: TRBD1
CDR3aa: CASSSDRGGNEKLFF
CDR3nt: TGTGCCAGCAGCTCGGACAGGGGAGGGAATGAAAAACTGTTTTTT

abundance: .
v_gene: TRBV5-1
j_gene: TRBJ2-3
d_gene: TRBD2
CDR3aa: CASSLTSGKADTQYF
CDR3nt: TGCGCCAGCAGCTTGACTAGCGGGAAGGCAGATACGCAGTATTTT

abundance: .
v_gene: TRBV28
j_gene: TRBJ2-5
d_gene: TRBD2
CDR3aa: CASSLRGRGPQETQYF
CDR3nt: TGTGCCAGCAGTTTACGAGGGAGGGGACCCCAAGAGACCCAGTACTTC

abundance: .
v_gene: TRBV7-6
j_gene: TRBJ2-7
d_gene: TRBD2
CDR3aa: CASSLGTSGSYEQYF
CDR3nt: TGTGCCAGCAGCTTAGGGACTAGCGGGAGCTACGAGCAGTACTTC

abundance: .
v_gene: TRBV4-2
j_gene: TRBJ2-2
d_gene: .
CDR3aa: CASSRLPGGANTGELFF
CDR3nt: TGTGCCAGCAGCCGACTGCCTGGGGGCGCGAACACCGGGGAGCTGTTTTTT

abundance: .
v_gene: TRBV11-2
j_gene: TRBJ1-1
d_gene: .
CDR3aa: CASSFSGGLNTEAFF
CDR3nt: TGTGCCAGCAGCTTCTCGGGGGGGTTGAACACTGAAGCTTTCTTT